This TCR beta chain was documented in a study of blood T cell repertoires in COVID-19. The method was immunoSEQ multiplex PCR; TCRdb's version includes in-frame clones alone and lacks a portion of them. The sample has around 56,000 clones; 81% are singletons. This CDR3 is built from 12 residues. Germline V gene data show CDR1 as LNHDA and CDR2 as SQIVND (reference sequence). Material for sequencing was peripheral blood. The sequence was collected from a woman over 75 with active or convalescent COVID-19. The rearrangement joins TRBV19 to TRBJ1-5; a weak D match, TRBD1 (5 bases). CDR3 amino acids: CASGGVNQPQHF. Written as DNA, the CDR3 is TGTGCGTCGGGAGGGGTCAATCAGCCCCAGCATTTT.